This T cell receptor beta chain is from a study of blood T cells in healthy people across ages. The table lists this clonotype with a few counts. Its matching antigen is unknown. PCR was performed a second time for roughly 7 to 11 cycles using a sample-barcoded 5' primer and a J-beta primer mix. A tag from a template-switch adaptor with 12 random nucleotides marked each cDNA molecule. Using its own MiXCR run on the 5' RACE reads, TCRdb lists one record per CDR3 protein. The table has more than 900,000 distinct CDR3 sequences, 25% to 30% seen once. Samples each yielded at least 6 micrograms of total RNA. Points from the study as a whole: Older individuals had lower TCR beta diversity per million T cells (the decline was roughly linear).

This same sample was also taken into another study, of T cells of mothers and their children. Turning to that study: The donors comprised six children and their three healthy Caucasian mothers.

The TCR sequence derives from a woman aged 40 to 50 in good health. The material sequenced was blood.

Written as DNA, the CDR3 is TGCAGTGCTAGGGGGGCGGTTGGGGACGAGCAGTACTTC. Amino acids: CSARGAVGDEQYF. The chain carries TRBV20-1 and TRBJ2-7, with D possibly being TRBD1 (6 bases). This CDR3 contains 13 residues. V dropped 3 bases and J dropped 5 bases, with 14 bases sitting between them. Germline V CDR1 and CDR2: DFQATT, SNEGSKA (reference sequence).